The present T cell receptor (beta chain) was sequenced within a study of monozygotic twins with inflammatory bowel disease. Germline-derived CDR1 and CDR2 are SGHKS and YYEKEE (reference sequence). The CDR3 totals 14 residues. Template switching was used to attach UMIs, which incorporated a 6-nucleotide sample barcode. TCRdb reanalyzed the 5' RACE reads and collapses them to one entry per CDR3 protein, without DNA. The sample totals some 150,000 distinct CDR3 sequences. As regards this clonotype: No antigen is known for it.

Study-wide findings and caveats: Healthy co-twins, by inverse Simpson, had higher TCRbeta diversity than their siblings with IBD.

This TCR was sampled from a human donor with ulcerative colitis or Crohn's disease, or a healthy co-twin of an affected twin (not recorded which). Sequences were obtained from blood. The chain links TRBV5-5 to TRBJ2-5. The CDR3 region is CASSLGMLQETQYF. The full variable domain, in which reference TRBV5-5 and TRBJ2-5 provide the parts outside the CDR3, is DAGVTQSPTHLIKTRGQQVTLRCSPISGHKSVSWYQQVLGQGPQFIFQYYEKEERGRGNFPDRFSARQFPNYSSELNVNALLLGDSALYLCASSLGMLQETQYFGPGTRLLVL.